This record looks at one TCR beta chain sequence and its context. Its matching antigen is unknown. TCRdb re-analyzed the PCR reads using MiXCR. Found here are tens of thousands of clones, under 25% of them singletons; the top ten hold roughly a sixth. These data are taken from a study of metastatic and nonmetastatic thyroid tumors. The CDR3 has 14 amino acids. V lost 4 bases and J lost 5; bases outside the gene matches: 5. Germline-derived CDR1 and CDR2 are KGHSH and LQKENI. Not a single patient had been given any form of treatment at any point before undergoing thyroid surgery. Whole-study results and caveats: In blood and tumor, TCR beta diversity was reportedly significantly higher in malignant thyroid tumors than in benign nodules.

V gene TRBV18 combines with J gene TRBJ1-5; 7 positions match TRBD1. The source material was blood. The sequence was obtained from a female donor with papillary thyroid cancer or a benign thyroid nodule (not recorded which). Some clones in this sample may be carry-over from other donors' samples. The CDR3 bases are TGTGCCAGCTCACAGGGGGCAAGGGATCAGCCCCAGCATTTT. It encodes CASSQGARDQPQHF.